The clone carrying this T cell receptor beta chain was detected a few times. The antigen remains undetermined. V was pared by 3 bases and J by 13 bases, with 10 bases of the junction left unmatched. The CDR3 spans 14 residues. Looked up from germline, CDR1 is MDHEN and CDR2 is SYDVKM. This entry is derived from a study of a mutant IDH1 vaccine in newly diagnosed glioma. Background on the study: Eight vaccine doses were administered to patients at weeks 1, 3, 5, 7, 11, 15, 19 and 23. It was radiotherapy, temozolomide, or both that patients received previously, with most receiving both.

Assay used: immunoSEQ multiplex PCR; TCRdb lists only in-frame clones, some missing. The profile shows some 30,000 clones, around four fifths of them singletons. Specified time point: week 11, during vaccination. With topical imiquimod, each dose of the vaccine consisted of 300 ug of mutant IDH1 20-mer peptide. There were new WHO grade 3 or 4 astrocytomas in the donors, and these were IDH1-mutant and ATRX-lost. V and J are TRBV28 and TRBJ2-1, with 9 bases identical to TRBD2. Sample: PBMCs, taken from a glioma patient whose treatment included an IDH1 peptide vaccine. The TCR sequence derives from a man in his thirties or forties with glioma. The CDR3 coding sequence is TGTGCCAGCAGTTTTGGGCTAGCGGGACAAATCCAGTTCTTC. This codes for CASSFGLAGQIQFF.